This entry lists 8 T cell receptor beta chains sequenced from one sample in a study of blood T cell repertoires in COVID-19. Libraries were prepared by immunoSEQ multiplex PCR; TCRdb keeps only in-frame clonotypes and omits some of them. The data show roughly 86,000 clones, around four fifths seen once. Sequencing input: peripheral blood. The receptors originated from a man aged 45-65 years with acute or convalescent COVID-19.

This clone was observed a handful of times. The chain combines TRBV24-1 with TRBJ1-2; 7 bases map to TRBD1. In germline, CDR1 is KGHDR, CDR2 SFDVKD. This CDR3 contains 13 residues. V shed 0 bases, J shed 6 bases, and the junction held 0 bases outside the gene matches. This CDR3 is CATSDLQGDGYTF. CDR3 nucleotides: TGTGCCACCAGTGATTTGCAGGGGGATGGCTACACCTTC.

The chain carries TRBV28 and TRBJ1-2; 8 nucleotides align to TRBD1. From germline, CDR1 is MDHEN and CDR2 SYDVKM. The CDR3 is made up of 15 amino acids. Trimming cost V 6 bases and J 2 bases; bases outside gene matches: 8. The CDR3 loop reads CASSAGGRANYGYTF. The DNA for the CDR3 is TGTGCCAGCAGCGCAGGGGGCAGGGCAAACTATGGCTACACCTTC.

CDR3 loop: CAISEGGANNQPQHF. The CDR3 DNA sequence: TGTGCCATCAGTGAGGGGGGGGCTAACAATCAGCCCCAGCATTTT. The chain carries TRBV10-3 and TRBJ1-5, with TRBD1 as a possible D gene (6 bases). Trimming removed 2 bases from V and 3 bases from J, with 11 bases in between. From germline, CDR1 is ENHRY and CDR2 SYGVKD. CDR3 length: 15 amino acids.

CDR3 in DNA: TGCAGCGTCCCCGGGCCGGGGGGACAAGAGACCCAGTACTTC. This encodes CSVPGPGGQETQYF. The rearrangement links TRBV29-1 to TRBJ2-5, with 7 nucleotides matching TRBD2. With 6 bases clipped from V and 2 bases from J, the junction kept 9 bases outside the gene matches. This CDR3 spans 14 amino acids. Germline V gene sequence: CDR1 SQVTM, CDR2 ANQGSEA.

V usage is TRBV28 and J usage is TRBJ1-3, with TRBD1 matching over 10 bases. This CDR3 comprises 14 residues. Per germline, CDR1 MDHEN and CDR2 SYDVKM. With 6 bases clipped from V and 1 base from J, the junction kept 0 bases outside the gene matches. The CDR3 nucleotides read TGTGCCAGCAGGGGACAGGGGTCTGGAAACACCATATATTTT. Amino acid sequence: CASRGQGSGNTIYF.

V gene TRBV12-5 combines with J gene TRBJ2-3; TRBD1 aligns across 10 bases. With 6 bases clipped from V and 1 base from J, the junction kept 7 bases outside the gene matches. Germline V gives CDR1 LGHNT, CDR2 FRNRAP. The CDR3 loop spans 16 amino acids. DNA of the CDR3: TGTGCTAGTGGCCTACGACAGGGGGCAGGCACAGATACGCAGTATTTT. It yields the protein CASGLRQGAGTDTQYF.

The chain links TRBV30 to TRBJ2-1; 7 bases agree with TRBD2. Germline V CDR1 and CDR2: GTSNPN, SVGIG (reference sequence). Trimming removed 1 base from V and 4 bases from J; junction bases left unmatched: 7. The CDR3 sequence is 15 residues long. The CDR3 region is CAWSASGRGYNEQFF. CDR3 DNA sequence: TGTGCCTGGAGTGCTAGCGGTAGGGGATACAATGAGCAGTTCTTC.

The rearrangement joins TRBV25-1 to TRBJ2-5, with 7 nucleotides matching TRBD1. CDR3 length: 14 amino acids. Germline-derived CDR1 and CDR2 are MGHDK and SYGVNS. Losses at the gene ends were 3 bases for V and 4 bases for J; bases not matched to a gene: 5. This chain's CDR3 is CASSDQTGRETQYF. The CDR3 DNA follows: TGTGCCAGCAGTGACCAGACAGGGAGAGAGACCCAGTACTTC.